The 14 T cell receptor beta chains presented below share a single source sample, sequenced in a study of T cell changes during pregnancy in multiple sclerosis. The data were produced by immunoSEQ multiplex PCR, yet TCRdb's version contains in-frame clones alone and is incomplete. This sample yields about 87,000 clones, of which just under 95% are seen a single time; around 1.4% belongs to the top ten. The source was peripheral blood, collected in the third trimester of pregnancy. These TCRs come from a female donor in good health, enrolled as a control in a pregnancy study.

V is TRBV4-1 and J is TRBJ2-3; 13 bases agree with TRBD2. Per germline, CDR1 MGHRA and CDR2 YSYEKL. The CDR3 is 16 residues long. The V and J ends lost 4 bases and 6 bases, in that order; junction bases with no gene match: 7. The CDR3 reads CASSPSGTSGADTQYF. In nucleotides, the CDR3 is TGCGCCAGCAGCCCATCCGGGACTAGCGGGGCGGATACGCAGTATTTT.

The genes are TRBV11-3 and TRBJ2-1; 9 bases line up with TRBD2. V lost 0 bases, J lost 10 bases, and 7 bases stayed unmatched. Germline CDR1 is SGHNT and CDR2 is YENEEA. This CDR3 region has 15 residues. The CDR3 loop reads CASSLDLSSGTEQFF. CDR3 nucleotide sequence: TGTGCCAGCAGCTTAGATCTATCTAGCGGGACGGAGCAGTTCTTC.

CDR3: CASSIAGQETQYF. The CDR3 nucleotides are TGTGCCAGTAGTATAGCCGGGCAAGAGACCCAGTACTTC. The V call is TRBV19, the J call TRBJ2-5; D gene unclear. The CDR3 consists of 13 residues. V was cut by 1 base and J by 2 bases, with 5 bases left in between. Germline values: CDR1 LNHDA, CDR2 SQIVND (reference sequence).

The chain is built from TRBV7-9 and TRBJ2-7; no clear D. The ends were cut back, 4 bases at V and 0 bases at J, with 19 bases in the middle. CDR1 is SEHNR and CDR2 is FQNEAQ in the germline V gene (reference sequence). The CDR3 extends over 17 amino acids. CDR3 residues: CASSSLTGSAGSYEQYF. CDR3 DNA: TGTGCCAGCAGCTCCTTAACCGGGTCCGCCGGCTCCTACGAGCAGTACTTC.

The V and J genes are TRBV7-2 and TRBJ2-1; 7 bases fit TRBD2. Germline loops: CDR1 SGHTA, CDR2 FQGNSA. This CDR3 spans 16 amino acids. The junction had 3 bases not matched to a gene; V was cut back by 1 base and J by 0 bases. The CDR3 coding sequence is TGTGCCAGCAGCTTAGGGCCTAGCGGCTCCTACAATGAGCAGTTCTTC. Residues: CASSLGPSGSYNEQFF.

The J gene is TRBJ1-4, the V gene TRBV7-8; TRBD1 agrees at 8 bases. The germline CDR1 and CDR2 sequences are SGHVS and FQNEAQ. The V and J ends lost 7 bases and 8 bases, in that order; junction bases with no gene match: 9. The CDR3 extends over 14 amino acids. This CDR3 reads CASTFPGQEEKLFF. As DNA, the CDR3 is TGTGCCAGCACCTTCCCGGGACAGGAAGAAAAACTGTTTTTT. The whole variable domain, filled in from reference TRBV7-8 and TRBJ1-4, reads GAGVSQSPRYKVAKRGQDVALRCDPISGHVSLFWYQQALGQGPEFLTYFQNEAQLDKSGLPSDRFFAERPEGSVSTLKIQRTQQEDSAVYLCASTFPGQEEKLFFGSGTQLSVL.

V and J are TRBV5-1 and TRBJ2-7; 7 positions agree with TRBD1. This CDR3 has 12 residues. Trimming took 5 bases from V and 3 from J; bases not matched to a gene: 2. Germline V lookup: CDR1 SGHRS, CDR2 YFSETQ. For the CDR3, the DNA is TGCGCCAGCAGACGGGACAGCTACGAGCAGTACTTC. Translation: CASRRDSYEQYF. Variable domain in full (rest from reference TRBV5-1 and TRBJ2-7): KAGVTQTPRYLIKTRGQQVTLSCSPISGHRSVSWYQQTPGQGLQFLFEYFSETQRNKGNFPGRFSGRQFSNSRSEMNVSTLELGDSALYLCASRRDSYEQYFGPGTRLTVT.

The CDR3 is CAWSVHSYNEQFF. CDR3 coding DNA: TGTGCCTGGAGTGTACATTCTTACAATGAGCAGTTCTTC. The chain employs TRBV30 and TRBJ2-1; D is undetermined. The CDR3 totals 13 residues. Germline loops: CDR1 GTSNPN, CDR2 SVGIG (reference sequence). The V and J ends lost 0 bases and 4 bases respectively, with 7 bases between them.

This CDR3 reads CSVQFGQGATDEQYF. DNA of the CDR3: TGCAGCGTTCAGTTCGGACAGGGGGCCACCGACGAGCAGTACTTC. The chain joins TRBV29-1 to TRBJ2-7, with 11 bases that match TRBD1. This CDR3 spans 15 amino acids. V shed 5 bases, J shed 5 bases, and the junction held 11 bases outside the gene matches. CDR1 SQVTM and CDR2 ANQGSEA come from the germline V gene.

J is TRBJ2-5 and V is TRBV7-2; possible D gene TRBD2, 6 bases. Trimming took off 4 bases at V and 7 bases at J, with 7 bases between the two ends. CDR3 length: 11 residues. Germline V CDR1 and CDR2: SGHTA, FQGNSA. The CDR3: CASSSGGTQYF. The CDR3 coding sequence is TGTGCCAGCAGCTCCGGGGGGACCCAGTACTTC.

The chain recombines TRBV2 with TRBJ1-4; 11 bases align to TRBD1. Germline loops: CDR1 SNHLY, CDR2 FYNNEI. The CDR3 consists of 15 residues. The ends lost 6 bases at V and 6 bases at J; junction bases unmatched: 6. The CDR3 DNA reads as TGTGCCAGCAGCCCACCGGGACAGGGGGATGAAAAACTGTTTTTT. It yields the protein CASSPPGQGDEKLFF.

This clone was detected once. The rearrangement uses TRBV19 and TRBJ1-3; D gene ambiguous. Per the germline V gene, CDR1 is LNHDA and CDR2 is SQIVND (reference sequence). The V end was cut by 5 bases, the J end by 14 bases, with 16 bases between. This CDR3 comprises 12 residues. For the CDR3, the DNA is TGTGCCAGTAGTGAGAGGCCAGCAGAAGTATATTTT. Its translation: CASSERPAEVYF.

V usage is TRBV6-5 and J usage is TRBJ2-2, with 12 positions matching TRBD2. The CDR3 totals 16 residues. In germline, CDR1 is MNHEY, CDR2 SVGAGI. The ends lost 0 bases at V and 4 bases at J; junction bases unmatched: 0. The CDR3 DNA follows: TGTGCCAGCAGTTACTCGACTAGCGGGAGCACCGGGGAGCTGTTTTTT. The encoded protein is CASSYSTSGSTGELFF.

V is TRBV2 and J is TRBJ2-7; D gene unclear. The length of the CDR3 is 13 residues. V dropped 4 bases and J dropped 7 bases, with 14 bases sitting between them. CDR1 SNHLY and CDR2 FYNNEI come from the germline V gene. The CDR3 is CASSVRPGFEQYF. The CDR3 nucleotides read TGTGCCAGCAGTGTACGGCCAGGCTTTGAGCAGTACTTC.